This record looks at one T cell receptor (beta chain) sequence and its context. The participants were between roughly 18 and 100 years old and came from fewer than 25 US areas. Produced via immunoSEQ multiplex PCR; TCRdb's table is partial and in-frame only. The table has around 250,000 clones, about nine tenths seen once. This entry is derived from a study of blood T cell repertoires in COVID-19. Study details: Nucleic acid was either cDNA or gDNA, and it came from T cells, B-cell-depleted T cells, or PBMCs.

This TCR was recovered from a human donor in a cohort exposed to, infected with or recovered from COVID-19 (not recorded which). The donor label of this sample is uncertain. The sample comprised PBMCs or T cells enriched from blood (not recorded which).

This CDR3 reads CASSDPFGLSYQPQHF. The CDR3 region has the DNA TGTGCCAGTAGCGATCCTTTCGGTCTCTCTTATCAGCCCCAGCATTTT. J is TRBJ1-5 and V is TRBV19, with D unclear. CDR1 is LNHDA and CDR2 is SQIVND in the germline V gene (reference sequence). The V gene lost 6 bases and the J gene lost 5 bases, with 20 bases spanning the gap. The CDR3 loop spans 16 amino acids.